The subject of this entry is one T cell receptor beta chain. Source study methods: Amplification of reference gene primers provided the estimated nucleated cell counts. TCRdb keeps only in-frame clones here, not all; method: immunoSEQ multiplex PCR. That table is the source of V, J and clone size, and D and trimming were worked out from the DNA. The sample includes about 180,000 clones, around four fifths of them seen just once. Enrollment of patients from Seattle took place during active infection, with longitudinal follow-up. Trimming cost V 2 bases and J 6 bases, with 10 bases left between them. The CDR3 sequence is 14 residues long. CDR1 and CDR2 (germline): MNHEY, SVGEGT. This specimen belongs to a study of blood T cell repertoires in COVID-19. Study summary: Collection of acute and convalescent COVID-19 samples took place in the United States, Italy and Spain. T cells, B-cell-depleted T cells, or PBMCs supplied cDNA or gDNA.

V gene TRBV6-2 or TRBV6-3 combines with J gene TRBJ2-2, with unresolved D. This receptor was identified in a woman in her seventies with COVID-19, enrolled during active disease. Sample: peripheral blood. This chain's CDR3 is CASSYVVRPGELFF. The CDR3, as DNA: TGTGCCAGCAGTTACGTGGTGAGGCCCGGGGAGCTGTTTTTT.